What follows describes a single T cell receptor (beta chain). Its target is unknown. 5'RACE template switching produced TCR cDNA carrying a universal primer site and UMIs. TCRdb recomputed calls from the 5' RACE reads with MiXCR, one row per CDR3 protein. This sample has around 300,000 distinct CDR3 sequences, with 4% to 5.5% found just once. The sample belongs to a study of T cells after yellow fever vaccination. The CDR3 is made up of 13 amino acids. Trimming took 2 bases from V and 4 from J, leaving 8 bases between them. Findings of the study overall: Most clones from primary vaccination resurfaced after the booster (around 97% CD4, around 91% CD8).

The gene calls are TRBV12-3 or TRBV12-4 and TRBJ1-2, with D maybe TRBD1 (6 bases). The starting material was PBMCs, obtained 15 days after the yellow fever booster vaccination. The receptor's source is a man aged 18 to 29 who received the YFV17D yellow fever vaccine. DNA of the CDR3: TGTGCCAGCAGTTTAACAGGGCGCTATGGCTACACCTTC. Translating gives CASSLTGRYGYTF.